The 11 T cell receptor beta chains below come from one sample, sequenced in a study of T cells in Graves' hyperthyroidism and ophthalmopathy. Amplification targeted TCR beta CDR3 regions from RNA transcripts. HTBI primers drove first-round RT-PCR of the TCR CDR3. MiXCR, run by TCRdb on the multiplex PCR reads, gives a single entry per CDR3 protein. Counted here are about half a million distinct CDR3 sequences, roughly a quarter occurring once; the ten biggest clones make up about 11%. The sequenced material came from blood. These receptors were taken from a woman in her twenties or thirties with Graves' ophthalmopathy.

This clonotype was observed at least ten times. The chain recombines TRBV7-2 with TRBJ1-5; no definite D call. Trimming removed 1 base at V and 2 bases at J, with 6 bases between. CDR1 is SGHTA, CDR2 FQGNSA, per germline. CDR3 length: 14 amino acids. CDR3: CASSLDSGNQPQHF. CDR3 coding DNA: TGTGCCAGCAGCTTAGACTCGGGCAATCAGCCCCAGCATTTT.

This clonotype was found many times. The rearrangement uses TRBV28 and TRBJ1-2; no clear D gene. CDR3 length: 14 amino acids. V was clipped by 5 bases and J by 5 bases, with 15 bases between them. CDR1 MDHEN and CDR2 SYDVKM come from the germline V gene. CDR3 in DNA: TGTGCCAGCAGTCCCCCCTCCGGGCATTATGGCTACACCTTC. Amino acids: CASSPPSGHYGYTF.

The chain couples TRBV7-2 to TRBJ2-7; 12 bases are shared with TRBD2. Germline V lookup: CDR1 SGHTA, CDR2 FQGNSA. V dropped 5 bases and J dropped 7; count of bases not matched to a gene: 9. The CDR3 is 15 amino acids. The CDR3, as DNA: TGTGCCAGCAGCGTCGGACTAGCGGGAAACGTAGAGCAGTACTTC. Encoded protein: CASSVGLAGNVEQYF.

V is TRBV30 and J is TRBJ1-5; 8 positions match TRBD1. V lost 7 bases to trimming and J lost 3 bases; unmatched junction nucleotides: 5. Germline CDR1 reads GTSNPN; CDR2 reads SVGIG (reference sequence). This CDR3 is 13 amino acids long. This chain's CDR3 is CASRTGHNQPQHF. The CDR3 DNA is TGTGCCTCGAGGACAGGGCACAATCAGCCCCAGCATTTT. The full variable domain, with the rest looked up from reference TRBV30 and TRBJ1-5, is SQTIHQWPATLVQPVGSPLSLECTVEGTSNPNLYWYRQAAGRGLQLLFYSVGIGQISSEVPQNLSASRPQDRQFILSSKKLLLSDSGFYLCASRTGHNQPQHFGDGTRLSIL.

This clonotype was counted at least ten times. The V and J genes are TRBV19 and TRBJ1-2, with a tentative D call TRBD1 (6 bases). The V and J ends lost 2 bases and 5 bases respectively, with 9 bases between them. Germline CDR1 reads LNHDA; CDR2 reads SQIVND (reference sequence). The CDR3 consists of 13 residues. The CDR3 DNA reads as TGTGCCAGTAGTATATACGGACAGTATGGCTACACCTTC. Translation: CASSIYGQYGYTF.

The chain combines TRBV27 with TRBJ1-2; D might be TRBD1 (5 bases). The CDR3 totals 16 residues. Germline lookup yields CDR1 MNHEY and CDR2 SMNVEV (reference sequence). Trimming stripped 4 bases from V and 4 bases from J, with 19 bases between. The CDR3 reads CASSSLSGGGTYGYTF. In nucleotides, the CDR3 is TGTGCCAGCAGTTCCCTCTCGGGGGGGGGGACCTATGGCTACACCTTC.

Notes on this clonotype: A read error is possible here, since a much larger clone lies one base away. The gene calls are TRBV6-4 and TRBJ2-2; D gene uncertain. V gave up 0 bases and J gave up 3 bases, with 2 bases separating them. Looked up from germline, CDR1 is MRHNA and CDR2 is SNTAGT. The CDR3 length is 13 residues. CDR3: CASSDSDTGELFF. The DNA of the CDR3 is TGTGCCAGCAGTGACTCGGACACCGGGGAGCTGTTTTTT.

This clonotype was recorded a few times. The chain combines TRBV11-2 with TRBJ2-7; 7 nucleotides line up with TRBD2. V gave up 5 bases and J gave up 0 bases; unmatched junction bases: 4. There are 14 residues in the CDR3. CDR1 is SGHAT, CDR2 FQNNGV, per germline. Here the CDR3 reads CASSAGGNSYEQYF. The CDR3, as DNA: TGTGCCAGCAGCGCCGGGGGGAACTCCTACGAGCAGTACTTC.

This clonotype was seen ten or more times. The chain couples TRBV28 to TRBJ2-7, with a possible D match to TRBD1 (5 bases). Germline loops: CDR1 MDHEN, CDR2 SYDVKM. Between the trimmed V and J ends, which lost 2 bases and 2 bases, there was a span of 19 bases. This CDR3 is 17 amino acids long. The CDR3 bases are TGTGCCAGCAGTTTAGATGGTAGGGGCCGGAATCCCTACGAGCAGTACTTC. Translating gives CASSLDGRGRNPYEQYF.

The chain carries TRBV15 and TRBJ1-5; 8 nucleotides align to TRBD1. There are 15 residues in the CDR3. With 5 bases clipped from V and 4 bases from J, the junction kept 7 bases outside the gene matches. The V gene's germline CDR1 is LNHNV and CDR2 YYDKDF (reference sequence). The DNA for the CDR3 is TGTGCCACCAGCGCGCCCCGGGACAGGAATCAGCCCCAGCATTTT. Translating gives CATSAPRDRNQPQHF.

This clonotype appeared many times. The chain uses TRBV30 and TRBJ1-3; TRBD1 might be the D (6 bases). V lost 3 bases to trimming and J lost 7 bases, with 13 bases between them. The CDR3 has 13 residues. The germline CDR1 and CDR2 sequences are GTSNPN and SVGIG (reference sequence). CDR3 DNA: TGTGCCTGGAGGCCCGGACAGATTAACACCATATATTTT. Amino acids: CAWRPGQINTIYF. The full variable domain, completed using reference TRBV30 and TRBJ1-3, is SQTIHQWPATLVQPVGSPLSLECTVEGTSNPNLYWYRQAAGRGLQLLFYSVGIGQISSEVPQNLSASRPQDRQFILSSKKLLLSDSGFYLCAWRPGQINTIYFGEGSWLTVV.